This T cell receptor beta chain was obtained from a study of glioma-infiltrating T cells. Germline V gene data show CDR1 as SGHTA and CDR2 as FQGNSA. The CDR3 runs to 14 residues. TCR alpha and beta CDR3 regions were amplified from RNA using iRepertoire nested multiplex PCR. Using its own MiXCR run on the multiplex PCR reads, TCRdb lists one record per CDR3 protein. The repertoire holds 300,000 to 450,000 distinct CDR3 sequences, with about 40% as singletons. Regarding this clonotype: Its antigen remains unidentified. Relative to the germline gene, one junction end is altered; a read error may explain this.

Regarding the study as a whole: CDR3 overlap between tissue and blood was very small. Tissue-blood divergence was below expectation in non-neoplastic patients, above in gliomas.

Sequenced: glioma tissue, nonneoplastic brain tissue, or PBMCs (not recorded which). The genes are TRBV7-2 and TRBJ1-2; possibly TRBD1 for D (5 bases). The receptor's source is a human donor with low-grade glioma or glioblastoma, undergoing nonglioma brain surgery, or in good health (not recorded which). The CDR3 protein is CASSRLGGGYGYAF. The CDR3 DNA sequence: TGTGCCAGCAGCCGTTTGGGGGGTGGGTATGGCTACGCCTTC.